This TCR beta chain comes out of a study of tumor-infiltrating lymphocytes in primary liver carcinoma. Study overall: Surgery removed the patients' primary liver carcinoma.

The CDR3 runs to 16 residues. In germline, CDR1 is SGHKS, CDR2 YYEKEE (reference sequence). Reverse transcription of about 0.5 ug total RNA with a constant-region primer produced TCR beta cDNA. Each TCR beta library was derived from three nested multiplex PCR rounds that employed slightly modified ARM-PCR. TRBV1-TRBV30 forward primers paired with a C-beta reverse primer drove the first two PCR rounds, 10 cycles each. TCRdb reprocessed the multiplex PCR reads with MiXCR, giving one entry per CDR3 protein. The sample has about 330,000 distinct CDR3 sequences, almost 65% seen once. The authors took blood RNA from unsorted whole blood and also extracted germline DNA. Donors were untreated and chronically infected with HBV. Points on this clonotype: A read error may account for a junction end that differs from germline.

The sequenced sample consisted of peripheral blood. This receptor was identified in a man aged 35 to 55 with primary liver carcinoma and hepatitis B virus infection. V gene TRBV5-5 combines with J gene TRBJ1-2; D may be TRBD1 (5 bases). CDR3 in DNA: TGTGCCAGGAGCCTAATAGTGGACAAAGCTAACTATAGCTACACCTTC. This sequence encodes CARSLIVDKANYSYTF.